The clone carrying this T cell receptor beta chain showed up many times. The sample comes from a study of human T cells and chemical hapten exposure. For the study at large: Read at 6 days, the patch tests placed 0.01% DPC on the upper back.

This CDR3 region has 15 residues. The ends were cut back, 8 bases at V and 0 bases at J, with 17 bases in the middle. CDR1 and CDR2 (germline): MNHGY, SAAAGT. What the library attached to individual cDNA molecules were unique molecular identifiers. Original data processing: Sequenced samples showed a median of 95,638 TCRs each, with counts running from roughly 23,000 to 700,000. TCRdb redid the calling of the RACE reads with MiXCR, one entry per CDR3 protein. Clone size and V and J calls follow TCRdb, not the original study. The table has tens of thousands of distinct CDR3 sequences, 13% seen once. Time point: patch test 3, about 24 weeks after DPC sensitization. Sample treatment: therapeutic diphenylcyclopropenone sensitization with weekly scalp DPC.

This TCR was sampled from a woman between 45 and 65 years old with alopecia areata. Some clones in this sample may be carry-over from other donors' samples. The source was whole blood, collected in connection with sensitization to the hapten diphenylcyclopropenone (DPC). This chain uses TRBV6-8 with TRBJ2-7; no definite D call. CDR3 sequence reads: CASSPLEEPSYEQYF. For the CDR3, the DNA is TGTGCCAGCTCCCCCCTCGAAGAACCCTCCTACGAGCAGTACTTC.